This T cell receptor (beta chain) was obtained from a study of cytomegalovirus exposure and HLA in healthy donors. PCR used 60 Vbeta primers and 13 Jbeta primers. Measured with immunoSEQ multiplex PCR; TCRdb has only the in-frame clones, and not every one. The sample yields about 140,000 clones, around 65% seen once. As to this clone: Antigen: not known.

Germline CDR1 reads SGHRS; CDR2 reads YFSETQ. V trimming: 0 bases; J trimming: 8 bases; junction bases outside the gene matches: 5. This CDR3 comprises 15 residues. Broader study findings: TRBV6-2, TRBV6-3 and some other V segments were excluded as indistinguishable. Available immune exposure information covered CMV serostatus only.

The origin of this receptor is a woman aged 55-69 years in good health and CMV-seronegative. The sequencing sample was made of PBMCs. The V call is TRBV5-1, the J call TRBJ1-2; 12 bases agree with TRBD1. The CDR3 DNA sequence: TGCGCCAGCAGCTTGGGGGACAGGGGGCTGGTAGGCTACACCTTC. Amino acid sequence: CASSLGDRGLVGYTF.